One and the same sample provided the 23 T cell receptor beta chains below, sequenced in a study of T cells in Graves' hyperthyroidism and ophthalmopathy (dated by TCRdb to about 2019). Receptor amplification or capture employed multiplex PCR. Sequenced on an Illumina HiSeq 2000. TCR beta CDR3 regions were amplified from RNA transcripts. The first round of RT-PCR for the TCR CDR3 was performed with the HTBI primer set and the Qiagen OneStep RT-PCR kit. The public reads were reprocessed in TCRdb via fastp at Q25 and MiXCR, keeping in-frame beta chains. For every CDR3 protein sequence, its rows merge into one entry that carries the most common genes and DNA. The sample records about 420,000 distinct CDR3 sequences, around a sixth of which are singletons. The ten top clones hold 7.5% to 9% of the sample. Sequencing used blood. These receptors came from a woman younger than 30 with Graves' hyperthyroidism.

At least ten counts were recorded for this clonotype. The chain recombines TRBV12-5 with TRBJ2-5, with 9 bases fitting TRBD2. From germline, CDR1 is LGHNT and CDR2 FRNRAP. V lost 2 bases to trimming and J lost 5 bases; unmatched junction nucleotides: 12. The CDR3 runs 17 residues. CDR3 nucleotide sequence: TGTGCTAGTGGTTTGACTCCGCGGCTAGCGGGGACGGAGACCCAGTACTTC. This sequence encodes CASGLTPRLAGTETQYF.

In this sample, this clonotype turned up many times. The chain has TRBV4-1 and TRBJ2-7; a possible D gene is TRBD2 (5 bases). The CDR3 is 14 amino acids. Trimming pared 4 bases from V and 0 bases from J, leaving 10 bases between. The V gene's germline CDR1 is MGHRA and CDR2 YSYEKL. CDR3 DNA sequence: TGCGCCAGCAGCCCATACAGCGGCTCCTACGAGCAGTACTTC. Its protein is CASSPYSGSYEQYF.

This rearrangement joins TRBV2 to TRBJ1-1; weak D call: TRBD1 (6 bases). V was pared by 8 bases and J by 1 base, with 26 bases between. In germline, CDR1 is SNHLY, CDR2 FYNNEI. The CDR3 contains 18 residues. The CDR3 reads CASHIRGPAPSKNTEAFF. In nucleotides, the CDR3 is TGTGCCAGCCACATCCGGGGGCCAGCCCCGTCGAAGAACACTGAAGCTTTCTTT. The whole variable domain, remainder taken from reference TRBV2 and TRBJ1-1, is EPEVTQTPSHQVTQMGQEVILRCVPISNHLYFYWYRQILGQKVEFLVSFYNNEISEKSEIFDDQFSVERPDGSNFTLKIRSTKLEDSAMYFCASHIRGPAPSKNTEAFFGQGTRLTVV.

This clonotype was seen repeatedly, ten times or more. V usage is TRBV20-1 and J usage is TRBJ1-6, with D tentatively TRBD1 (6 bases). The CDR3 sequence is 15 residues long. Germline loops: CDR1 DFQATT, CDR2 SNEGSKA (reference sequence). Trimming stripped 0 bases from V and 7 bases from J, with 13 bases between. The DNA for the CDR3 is TGCAGTGCTAGAGACCAGGGGATGGGCAATTCACCCCTCCACTTT. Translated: CSARDQGMGNSPLHF.

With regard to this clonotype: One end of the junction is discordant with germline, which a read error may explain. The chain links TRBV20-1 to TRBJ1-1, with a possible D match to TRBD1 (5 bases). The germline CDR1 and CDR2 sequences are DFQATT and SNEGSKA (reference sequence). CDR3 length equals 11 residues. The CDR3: CSVPGNTEALF. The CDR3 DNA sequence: TGCAGTGTTCCAGGGAACACTGAAGCTCTCTTT.

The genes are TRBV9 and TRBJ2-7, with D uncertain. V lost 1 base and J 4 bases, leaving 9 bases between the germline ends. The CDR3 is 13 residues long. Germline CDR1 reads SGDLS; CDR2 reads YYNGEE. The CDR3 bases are TGTGCCAGCAGCGTATGGACCCCATACGAGCAGTACTTC. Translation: CASSVWTPYEQYF.

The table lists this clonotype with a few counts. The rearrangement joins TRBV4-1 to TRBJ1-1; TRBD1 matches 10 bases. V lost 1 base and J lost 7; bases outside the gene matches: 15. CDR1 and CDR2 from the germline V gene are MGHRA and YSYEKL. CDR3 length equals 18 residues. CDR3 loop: CASSQGRGQGILNHEAFF. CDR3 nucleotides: TGCGCCAGCAGCCAAGGGAGGGGACAGGGGATTTTAAATCATGAAGCTTTCTTT.

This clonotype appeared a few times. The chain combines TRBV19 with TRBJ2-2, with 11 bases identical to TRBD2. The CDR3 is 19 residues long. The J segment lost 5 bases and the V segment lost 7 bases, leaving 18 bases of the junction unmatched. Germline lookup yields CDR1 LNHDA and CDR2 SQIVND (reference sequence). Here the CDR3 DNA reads TGTGCCAGTAAGGCTGGGTCGGTAGCGGGAGGGCCGAGGACCGGGGAGCTGTTTTTT. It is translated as CASKAGSVAGGPRTGELFF. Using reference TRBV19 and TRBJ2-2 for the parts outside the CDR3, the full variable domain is DGGITQSPKYLFRKEGQNVTLSCEQNLNHDAMYWYRQDPGQGLRLIYYSQIVNDFQKGDIAEGYSVSREKKESFPLTVTSAQKNPTAFYLCASKAGSVAGGPRTGELFFGEGSRLTVL.

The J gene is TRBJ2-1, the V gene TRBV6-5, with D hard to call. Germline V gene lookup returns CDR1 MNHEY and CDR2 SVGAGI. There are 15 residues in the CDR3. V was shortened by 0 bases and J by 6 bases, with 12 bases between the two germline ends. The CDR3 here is CASSYSGYSGNEQFF. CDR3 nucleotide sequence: TGTGCCAGCAGTTACTCGGGGTATTCAGGCAATGAGCAGTTCTTC.

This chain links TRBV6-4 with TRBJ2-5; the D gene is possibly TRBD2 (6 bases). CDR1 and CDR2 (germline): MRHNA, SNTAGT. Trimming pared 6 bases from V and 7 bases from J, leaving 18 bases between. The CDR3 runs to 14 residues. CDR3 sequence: CASRILSGCGTQYF. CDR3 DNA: TGTGCCAGCAGAATACTTAGCGGTTGTGGGACCCAGTACTTC.

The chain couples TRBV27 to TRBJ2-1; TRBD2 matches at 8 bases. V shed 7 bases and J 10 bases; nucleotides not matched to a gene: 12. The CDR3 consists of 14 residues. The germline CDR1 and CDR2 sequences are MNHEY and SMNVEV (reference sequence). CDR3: CASTPGGGGQEQFF. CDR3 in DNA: TGTGCCAGCACCCCCGGGGGGGGGGGCCAGGAGCAGTTCTTC.

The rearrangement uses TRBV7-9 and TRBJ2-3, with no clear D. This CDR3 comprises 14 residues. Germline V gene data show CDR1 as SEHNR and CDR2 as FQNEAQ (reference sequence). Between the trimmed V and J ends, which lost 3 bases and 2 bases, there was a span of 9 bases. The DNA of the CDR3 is TGTGCCAGCAGCTTGGGCAGCAACACAGATACGCAGTATTTT. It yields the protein CASSLGSNTDTQYF.

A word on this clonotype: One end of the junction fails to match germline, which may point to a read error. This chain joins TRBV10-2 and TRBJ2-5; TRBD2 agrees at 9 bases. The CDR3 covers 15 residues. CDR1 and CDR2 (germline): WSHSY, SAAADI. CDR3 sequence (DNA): TGCGCCAGCAGTGAAGAGGCGGGAGGGCGGGAGACCCGGTACTTC. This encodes CASSEEAGGRETRYF.

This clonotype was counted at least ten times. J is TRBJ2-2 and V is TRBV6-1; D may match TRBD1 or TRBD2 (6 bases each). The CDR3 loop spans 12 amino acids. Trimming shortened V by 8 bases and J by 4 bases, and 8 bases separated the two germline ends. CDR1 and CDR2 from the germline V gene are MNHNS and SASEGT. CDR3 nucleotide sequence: TGTGCCAGCTGGGGGGCCACCGGGGAGCTGTTTTTT. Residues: CASWGATGELFF.

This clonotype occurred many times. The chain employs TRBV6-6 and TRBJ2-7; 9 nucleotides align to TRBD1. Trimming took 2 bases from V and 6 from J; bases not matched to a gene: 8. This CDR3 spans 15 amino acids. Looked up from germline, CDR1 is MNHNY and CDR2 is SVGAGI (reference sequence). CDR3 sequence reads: CASSYSRTGVLEQYF. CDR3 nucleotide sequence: TGTGCCAGCAGTTACAGTAGGACAGGGGTGCTCGAGCAGTACTTC.

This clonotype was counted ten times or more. The CDR3 sequence is CASSATGLAGPYSYNEQFF. CDR3 DNA sequence: TGTGCCAGCAGCGCGACGGGACTAGCGGGGCCCTACTCCTACAATGAGCAGTTCTTC. This chain joins TRBV7-3 and TRBJ2-1; 13 bases are shared with TRBD2. Germline values: CDR1 SGHTA, CDR2 FQGTGA. This CDR3 contains 19 residues. V lost 5 bases to trimming and J lost 0 bases; unmatched junction nucleotides: 10. The full variable domain, with the rest looked up from reference TRBV7-3 and TRBJ2-1, is GAGVSQTPSNKVTEKGKYVELRCDPISGHTALYWYRQSLGQGPEFLIYFQGTGAADDSGLPNDRFFAVRPEGSVSTLKIQRTERGDSAVYLCASSATGLAGPYSYNEQFFGPGTRLTVL.

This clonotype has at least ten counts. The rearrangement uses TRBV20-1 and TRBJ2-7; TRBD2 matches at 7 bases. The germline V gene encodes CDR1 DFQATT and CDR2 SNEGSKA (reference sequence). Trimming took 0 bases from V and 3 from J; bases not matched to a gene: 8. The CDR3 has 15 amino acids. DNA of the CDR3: TGCAGTGCTAGAGATCGGGCTAGCGGAAGCTACGAGCAGTACTTC. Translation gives CSARDRASGSYEQYF.

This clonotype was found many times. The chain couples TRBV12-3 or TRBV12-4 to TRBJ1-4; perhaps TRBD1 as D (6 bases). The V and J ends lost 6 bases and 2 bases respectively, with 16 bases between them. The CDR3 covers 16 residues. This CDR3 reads CASSPGTLSTNEKLFF. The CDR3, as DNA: TGTGCCAGCAGCCCCGGGACACTAAGTACTAATGAAAAACTGTTTTTT.

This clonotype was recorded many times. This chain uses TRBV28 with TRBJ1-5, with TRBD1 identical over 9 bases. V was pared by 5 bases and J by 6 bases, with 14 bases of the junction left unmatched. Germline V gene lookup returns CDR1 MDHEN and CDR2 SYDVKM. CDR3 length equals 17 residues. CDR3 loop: CASSPAPTGGIRQPQHF. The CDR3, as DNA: TGTGCCAGCAGTCCAGCCCCGACAGGGGGAATTCGTCAGCCCCAGCATTTT. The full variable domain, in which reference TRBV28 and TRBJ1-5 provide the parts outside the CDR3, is DVKVTQSSRYLVKRTGEKVFLECVQDMDHENMFWYRQDPGLGLRLIYFSYDVKMKEKGDIPEGYSVSREKKERFSLILESASTNQTSMYLCASSPAPTGGIRQPQHFGDGTRLSIL.

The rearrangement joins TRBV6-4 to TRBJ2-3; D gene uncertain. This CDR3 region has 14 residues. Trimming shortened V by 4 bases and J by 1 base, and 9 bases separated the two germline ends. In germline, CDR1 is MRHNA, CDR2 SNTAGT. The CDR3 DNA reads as TGTGCCAGCAGTGCGGGTGGGGGCACAGATACGCAGTATTTT. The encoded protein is CASSAGGGTDTQYF.

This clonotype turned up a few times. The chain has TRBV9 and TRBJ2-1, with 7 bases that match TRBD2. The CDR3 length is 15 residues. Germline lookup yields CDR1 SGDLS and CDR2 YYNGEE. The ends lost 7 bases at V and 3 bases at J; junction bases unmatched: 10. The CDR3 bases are TGTGCCAGCGGCCAGACTAGCTTGAACTACAATGAGCAGTTCTTC. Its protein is CASGQTSLNYNEQFF.

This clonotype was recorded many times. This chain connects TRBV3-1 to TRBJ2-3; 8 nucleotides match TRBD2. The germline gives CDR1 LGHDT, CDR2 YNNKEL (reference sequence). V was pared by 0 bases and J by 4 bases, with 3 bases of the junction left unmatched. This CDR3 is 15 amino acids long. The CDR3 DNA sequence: TGTGCCAGCAGCCAAGATTCAGCGGGGGCAGATACGCAGTATTTT. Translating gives CASSQDSAGADTQYF.

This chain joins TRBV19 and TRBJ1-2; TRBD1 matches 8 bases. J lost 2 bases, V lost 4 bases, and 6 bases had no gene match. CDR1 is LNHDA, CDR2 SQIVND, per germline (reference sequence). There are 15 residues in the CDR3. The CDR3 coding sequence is TGTGCCAGTAGTAACGCAGGGGGCTGGAACTATGGCTACACCTTC. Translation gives CASSNAGGWNYGYTF.